These 11 T cell receptor beta chains were sequenced from one sample in a study of technical replicates of blood from a few donors. This table comes from immunoSEQ multiplex PCR, and its TCRdb copy is limited to in-frame clones, with some not included. Among approximately 97,000 clones listed, 95% to 96% were seen once. Material for sequencing was T cells isolated from PBMCs. The receptors come from a human donor in good health.

The chain recombines TRBV30 with TRBJ1-3, with D perhaps matching TRBD1 (6 bases). Germline values: CDR1 GTSNPN, CDR2 SVGIG (reference sequence). V lost 5 bases to trimming and J lost 3 bases, with 14 bases between them. The CDR3 extends over 14 amino acids. CDR3: CAWGVQTGGNTIYF. For the CDR3, the DNA is TGTGCCTGGGGGGTTCAGACAGGTGGAAACACCATATATTTT.

This chain uses TRBV7-9 with TRBJ2-7; TRBD2 aligns across 7 bases. Per germline, CDR1 SEHNR and CDR2 FQNEAQ (reference sequence). This CDR3 contains 17 residues. J lost 2 bases, V lost 5 bases, and 15 bases had no gene match. The CDR3 protein is CASSLPQGSGYTYEQYF. Written as DNA, the CDR3 is TGTGCCAGCAGCCTTCCTCAGGGTAGCGGGTATACCTACGAGCAGTACTTC.

The chain combines TRBV15 with TRBJ2-1; D is unresolved. The CDR3 sequence is 12 residues long. V was trimmed by 3 bases and J by 9 bases, leaving 9 bases between them. Germline V gene data show CDR1 as LNHNV and CDR2 as YYDKDF (reference sequence). The CDR3 here is CATSSEAGEQFF. The CDR3 nucleotides read TGTGCCACCAGCAGCGAAGCCGGTGAGCAGTTCTTC.

The chain uses TRBV4-1 and TRBJ2-7; possibly TRBD2 for D (6 bases). CDR3 length: 14 residues. Trimming removed 1 base from V and 9 bases from J, with 16 bases in between. The germline gives CDR1 MGHRA, CDR2 YSYEKL. The CDR3 DNA reads TGCGCCAGCAGCCAAGGGGACTCTTCGAGCGTGCAGTACTTC. This gives the protein CASSQGDSSSVQYF.

The rearrangement joins TRBV4-3 to TRBJ1-4; possible D gene TRBD1, 6 bases. Germline V lookup: CDR1 LGHNA, CDR2 YSLEER. V was trimmed by 1 base and J by 6 bases, leaving 15 bases between them. The CDR3 extends over 16 amino acids. The CDR3 DNA follows: TGCGCCAGCAGCCAAGGAGGCGAGGGGGTGGATGAAAAACTGTTTTTT. Translated: CASSQGGEGVDEKLFF.

This clone came up once. The chain joins TRBV4-1 to TRBJ2-1; TRBD2 is a possible D gene (6 bases). The length of the CDR3 is 15 residues. V lost 7 bases to trimming and J lost 6 bases, with 19 bases between them. Germline-derived CDR1 and CDR2 are MGHRA and YSYEKL. The CDR3 loop reads CASTYGAGSGNEQFF. The CDR3 region has the DNA TGCGCCAGCACCTACGGGGCGGGGAGTGGCAATGAGCAGTTCTTC.

V and J are TRBV19 and TRBJ2-7; tentative D call: TRBD1 (6 bases). The CDR3 loop spans 15 amino acids. Trimming cost V 6 bases and J 0 bases, with 15 bases left between them. CDR1 and CDR2 from the germline V gene are LNHDA and SQIVND (reference sequence). This chain's CDR3 is CASRRDISSSYEQYF. The CDR3 DNA sequence: TGTGCCAGTAGAAGGGACATTTCGAGCTCCTACGAGCAGTACTTC.

This sequence joins TRBV6-5 and TRBJ2-7, with D maybe TRBD1 (6 bases). Germline V gives CDR1 MNHEY, CDR2 SVGAGI. V was shortened by 0 bases and J by 3 bases, with 12 bases between the two germline ends. The CDR3 is 15 amino acids. The CDR3 reads CASSYSGQGGYEQYF. CDR3 nucleotide sequence: TGTGCCAGCAGTTACTCCGGACAAGGGGGCTACGAGCAGTACTTC.

The chain has TRBV5-6 and TRBJ1-2; TRBD1 agrees at 11 bases. CDR3 length: 14 residues. V lost 4 bases and J lost 8; bases outside the gene matches: 7. The V gene's germline CDR1 is SGHDT and CDR2 YYEEEE. The chain's CDR3 is CASSHGQGARGYTF. The DNA of the CDR3 is TGTGCCAGCAGCCACGGACAGGGGGCGAGAGGCTACACCTTC.

The chain combines TRBV5-6 with TRBJ2-1; D is perhaps TRBD1 (6 bases). CDR1 is SGHDT, CDR2 YYEEEE, per germline. V dropped 0 bases and J dropped 2 bases, with 6 bases sitting between them. CDR3 size: 14 residues. CDR3 DNA: TGTGCCAGCAGCTTGGACAGGGCCTACAATGAGCAGTTCTTC. Encoded protein: CASSLDRAYNEQFF.

The V call is TRBV30, the J call TRBJ2-7; D might be TRBD1 (6 bases). This CDR3 region has 13 residues. Germline CDR1 is GTSNPN and CDR2 is SVGIG (reference sequence). V lost 4 bases and J lost 5, with 15 bases in between. The CDR3 loop is CAWTNRVPHEQYF. CDR3 nucleotide sequence: TGTGCCTGGACAAACAGGGTCCCCCACGAGCAGTACTTC.